One T cell receptor beta chain is described in this entry. Its cognate antigen is unknown. The sample comes from a study of cytomegalovirus exposure and HLA in healthy donors. Study-level points and caveats: In a later analysis, TCR beta V- and J-gene trimming was associated with a missense DCLRE1C variant. Donors belonging to an Asian-associated ancestry cluster reportedly showed fewer N-insertions in productive TCRs than the 666-donor mean, according to what a later analysis found. Previous analysis showed most TCR beta V segments were productive about 87% or about 30% of the time.

With 60 Vbeta and 13 Jbeta primers, the PCR was carried out. Generated by immunoSEQ multiplex PCR, the TCRdb table keeps only in-frame clones and is missing some. The data show under 70,000 clones, about nine tenths seen once. The J segment lost 6 bases and the V segment lost 6 bases, leaving 5 bases of the junction unmatched. The CDR3 is made up of 14 amino acids. The germline V gene encodes CDR1 MDHEN and CDR2 SYDVKM. The donors (healthy individuals) were bone marrow donors. Sequenced: PBMCs. The chain couples TRBV28 to TRBJ1-2; 12 bases line up with TRBD1. This clonotype originated in a woman in her 30s in good health and CMV-seronegative. CDR3 residues: CASRGDRGQNGYTF. In nucleotides, the CDR3 is TGTGCCAGCAGGGGGGACAGGGGGCAAAATGGCTACACCTTC.